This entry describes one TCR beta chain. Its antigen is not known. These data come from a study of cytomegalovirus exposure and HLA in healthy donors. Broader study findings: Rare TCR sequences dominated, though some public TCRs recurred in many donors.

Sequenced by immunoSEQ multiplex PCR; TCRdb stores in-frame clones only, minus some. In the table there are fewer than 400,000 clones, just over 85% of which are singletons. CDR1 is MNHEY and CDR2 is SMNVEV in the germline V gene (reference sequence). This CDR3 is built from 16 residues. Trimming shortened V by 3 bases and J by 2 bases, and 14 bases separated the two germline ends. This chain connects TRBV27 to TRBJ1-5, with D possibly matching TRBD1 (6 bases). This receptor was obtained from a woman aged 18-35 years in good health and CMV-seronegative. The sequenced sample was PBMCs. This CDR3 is CASSLAGALGNQPQHF. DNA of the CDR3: TGTGCCAGCAGTTTGGCGGGGGCCTTGGGCAATCAGCCCCAGCATTTT.